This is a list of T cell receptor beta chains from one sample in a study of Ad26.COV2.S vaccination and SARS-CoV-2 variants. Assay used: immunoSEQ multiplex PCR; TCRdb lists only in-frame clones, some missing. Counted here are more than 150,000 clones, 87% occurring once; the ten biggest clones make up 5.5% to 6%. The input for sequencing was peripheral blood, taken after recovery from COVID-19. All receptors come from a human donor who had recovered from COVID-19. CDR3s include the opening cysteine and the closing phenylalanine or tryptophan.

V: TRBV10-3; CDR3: CAISEGRNTGELFF
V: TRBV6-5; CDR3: CASSYSRGQEQFF
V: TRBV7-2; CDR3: CASSTQGSGGPINEQFF
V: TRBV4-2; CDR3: CASSQSTDTQYF
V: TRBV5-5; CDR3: CASSPSWASTYEQYF
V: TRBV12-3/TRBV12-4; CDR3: CASRSYSYNEQFF
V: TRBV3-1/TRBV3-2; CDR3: CASSQVLGNTDTQYF
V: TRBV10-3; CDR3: CAISDESHVGELFF
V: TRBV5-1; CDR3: CASSPLSSIANTEAFF
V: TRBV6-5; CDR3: CASSALPGEKLFF
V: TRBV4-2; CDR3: CASSQDRTGDGYGYTF
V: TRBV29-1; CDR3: CSVGSGTRSYEQYF
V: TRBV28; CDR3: CASSSETGLGQFF
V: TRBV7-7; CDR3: CASSAQAGTHGGDTQYF
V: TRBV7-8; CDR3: CASSLAWQENYGYTF
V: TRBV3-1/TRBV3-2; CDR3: CASTRGGGWDSPLHF
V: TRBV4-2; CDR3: CASSQDWGLDTEAFF
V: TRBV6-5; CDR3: CASSYLGLNTEAFF
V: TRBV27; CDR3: CASSHGYEQYF
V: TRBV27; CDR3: CASSWQAGESYEQYF
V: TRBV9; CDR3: CASSSTRSMNTEAFF
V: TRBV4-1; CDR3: CASSQDRTTYEQYF
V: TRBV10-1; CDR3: CATRGGGFYYEQYF
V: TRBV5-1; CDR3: CASSMDIAYEQYF
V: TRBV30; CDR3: CALSSYNSPLHF
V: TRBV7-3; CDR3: CATLNYGYTF
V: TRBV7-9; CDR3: CASSLGQGLNTEAFF
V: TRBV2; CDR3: CASSELNSNQPQHF
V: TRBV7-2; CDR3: CASSPLAGGRNEQFF
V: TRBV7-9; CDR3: CASSLVWGQDDYGYTF